There are a few counts of the clone carrying this T cell receptor beta chain. Its antigen is as yet unknown. The data originate from a study of CD8 T cells in ankylosing spondylitis. The study's findings and limits: Some of the motif variants had earlier been found in reactive arthritis patients' fluid and blood. Relatively rare in peripheral blood, disease-linked clones were also CD8+. It was reported that disease-linked clones were significantly enriched in matched ankylosing spondylitis synovial fluid.

Using its own MiXCR run on the 5' RACE reads, TCRdb lists one record per CDR3 protein. The sample carries 210,000 or so distinct CDR3 sequences, approximately 8.4% recorded once. This CDR3 contains 15 residues. Between the trimmed V and J ends, which lost 4 bases and 2 bases, there was a span of 14 bases. CDR1 and CDR2 from the germline V gene are SEHNR and FQNEAQ (reference sequence). The J gene is TRBJ2-5, the V gene TRBV7-9; weak D call: TRBD2 (5 bases). The source of this sequence is a female donor with ankylosing spondylitis or in good health (not recorded which). The sample was blood, either unsorted or a sorted T cell fraction (not recorded which). Here the CDR3 DNA reads TGTGCCAGCAGCTCCGGACTTAAACTACAAGAGACCCAGTACTTC. As protein: CASSSGLKLQETQYF.